The 25 T cell receptor gamma chains given below trace back to one sample, sequenced in a study of gamma-delta chains in newborns, infants, children. TCRdb re-called clones from the reads via CATT. The top ten clones hold roughly 8.9% of a sample with over a thousand gamma-chain clones, less than 60% of them seen once. The sequenced material came from blood. The receptor set was obtained from a child who was a newborn, infant or young child, either healthy, febrile or measles-vaccinated (not recorded which).

The CDR3 sequence is CATWDSYKKLF. CDR3 coding DNA: TGTGCCACCTGGGACTCTTATAAGAAACTCTTT. V and J are TRGV3 and TRGJ1 or TRGJ2. TCRdb offers no J gene call, so here the DNA was matched to germline to obtain one. The length of the CDR3 is 11 residues. Germline CDR1 and CDR2: VTNTFY and YDVSTARD (reference sequence). V was clipped by 3 bases and J by 6 bases; unmatched bases: 2.

The genes are TRGV8 and TRGJ1 or TRGJ2. TCRdb records no J gene; here it was assigned by comparing the DNA to germline. Trimming took 0 bases from V and 3 from J; bases not matched to a gene: 5. This CDR3 spans 14 amino acids. Germline V CDR1 and CDR2: VENAVY, YDSYNSRV. The CDR3 DNA reads as TGTGCCACCTGGGATAGGAGCCTTTATTATAAGAAACTCTTT. Amino acids: CATWDRSLYYKKLF.

Concerning this clone: This may stem from a read error, because a much larger clone lies one nucleotide away. The chain recombines TRGV3 with TRGJ1 or TRGJ2. The J gene was not available in TCRdb and was assigned here by matching the DNA to germline segments. The CDR3 sequence is 12 residues long. Germline assignment: CDR1 VTNTFY and CDR2 YDVSTARD (reference sequence). The CDR3 bases are TGTGCCACCGGGGACAGGCCTTGGGCGAAACTCTTT. Its protein product is CATGDRPWAKLF.

With the J gene uncalled, the V gene is TRGV3. Looked up from germline, CDR1 is VTNTFY and CDR2 is YDVSTARD (reference sequence). This CDR3 region has 14 residues. CDR3 sequence reads: CATWDRPVYYKRLF. The CDR3 bases are TGTGCCACCTGGGACAGGCCTGTTTATTATAAGAGACTCTTT.

Remarks on this clone: A far more abundant clone sits one base away, making this likely a read error. The chain joins TRGV2 to TRGJ1 or TRGJ2. Since TCRdb gives no J gene, matching the DNA to germline was used here to assign it. Germline CDR1 and CDR2: EGSNGY and YDSYNSKV. The CDR3 is 13 amino acids. The CDR3 bases are TGTACCACCTGGGACGGGCTGGGGTATAAGAAACTCTTT. It translates to CTTWDGLGYKKLF.

This clone was recorded a few times. The chain recombines TRGV4 with TRGJ1 or TRGJ2. The J gene was missing in TCRdb and was found by matching the end of the DNA to germline. Germline trimming cut 3 bases from V and 11 bases from J; bases unmatched to any gene: 4. Looked up from germline, CDR1 is EGSTGY and CDR2 is YDSYTSSV. There are 10 residues in the CDR3. CDR3 protein: CATWDIEKLF. The CDR3 DNA reads TGTGCCACCTGGGATATTGAGAAACTCTTT.

Concerning this clone: Just one base apart from a much larger clone, this may be a read error. The chain uses TRGV4 and TRGJ1 or TRGJ2. In the absence of a J gene in TCRdb, the DNA was matched to germline to assign it here. CDR1 and CDR2 (germline): EGSTGY, YDSYTSSV. The CDR3 has 14 amino acids. CDR3 coding DNA: TGTGCCGCCTGGGATGCTAGCTGGGTACCTAAGAAACTCTTT. Protein: CAAWDASWVPKKLF.

Comment on this clone: This CDR3 is also generated by other DNA sequences in the sample. V usage is TRGV9 and J usage is TRGJP. Since TCRdb gives no J gene, matching the DNA to germline was used here to assign it. The germline V gene has CDR1 GITISATS and CDR2 ISYDGTV (reference sequence). The CDR3 loop spans 15 amino acids. Trimming removed 1 base from V and 6 bases from J; junction bases left unmatched: 0. This CDR3 reads CALWEVELGKKIKVF. CDR3 nucleotide sequence: TGTGCCTTGTGGGAGGTAGAGTTGGGCAAAAAAATCAAGGTATTT.

This clone was recorded once. The chain has TRGV3 and TRGJ1 or TRGJ2. No J segment appears in TCRdb, so it was assigned here by matching the sequence to germline. The CDR3 is 15 amino acids. The germline V gene has CDR1 VTNTFY and CDR2 YDVSTARD (reference sequence). Trimming at V came to 0 bases and at J to 3 bases, leaving 8 bases not matched to a gene. The CDR3 nucleotides are TGTGCCACCTGGGACAGGGCGGGGGTTTATTATAAGAAACTCTTT. Its translation is CATWDRAGVYYKKLF.

This clone was seen only once. One base separates it from a far larger clone, so it is likely a read error. The genes are TRGV3 and TRGJ1 or TRGJ2. As TCRdb names no J gene, one was assigned here on the basis of a DNA match to germline. Per the germline V gene, CDR1 is VTNTFY and CDR2 is YDVSTARD (reference sequence). The CDR3 consists of 13 residues. The CDR3 DNA reads as TGTGCCACCTGGAACAGGCGCGCTTATAAGAAACTCTTT. Residues: CATWNRRAYKKLF.

The rearrangement joins TRGV4 to TRGJ1 or TRGJ2. Since TCRdb gives no J gene, matching the DNA to germline was used here to assign it. The ends lost 12 bases at V and 2 bases at J; junction bases unmatched: 13. The CDR3 has 13 amino acids. Germline assignment: CDR1 EGSTGY and CDR2 YDSYTSSV. CDR3 bases: TGTGCCGCCAGGGGTGTTTATTATTATAAGAAACTCTTT. This codes for CAARGVYYYKKLF.

On this clone: The same CDR3 also results from other DNA sequences found in this sample. The J gene is TRGJ1 or TRGJ2, the V gene TRGV4. Assignment of the J gene here rests on matching the DNA to germline, because TCRdb gives none. The CDR3 is made up of 13 amino acids. From germline, CDR1 is EGSTGY and CDR2 YDSYTSSV. J lost 5 bases, V lost 5 bases, and 9 bases had no gene match. For the CDR3, the DNA is TGTGCCACCTGGGGGGGGCCTAATTATAAGAAACTCTTT. The encoded protein is CATWGGPNYKKLF.

This clone appeared a single time. This may arise from a read error, as a much more abundant clone is one base away. The chain couples TRGV3 to TRGJ1 or TRGJ2. Matching the DNA to germline supplied the J gene, which TCRdb does not give. Per the germline V gene, CDR1 is VTNTFY and CDR2 is YDVSTARD (reference sequence). The CDR3 is 12 amino acids. The CDR3 loop reads CATWYRPCRKLF. DNA of the CDR3: TGTGCCACCTGGTACAGGCCCTGTAGGAAACTCTTT.

This clone is categorized as large. The J gene is TRGJ1 or TRGJ2, the V gene TRGV3. V was clipped by 0 bases and J by 7 bases; unmatched bases: 3. CDR1 is VTNTFY, CDR2 YDVSTARD, per germline (reference sequence). The CDR3 consists of 12 residues. The CDR3 DNA follows: TGTGCCACCTGGGACAGGCCCTATAAGAAACTCTTT. Encoded protein: CATWDRPYKKLF.

With respect to this clone: One base away lies a much larger clone, so this may be a sequencing read error. The sample contains more than one DNA sequence encoding this CDR3. CDR3 DNA: TGCGCCACCTGGGACACTCTCATCCCCATTCCGCATTATAAGAAACTCTTT. This gives the protein CATWDTLIPIPHYKKLF. This chain uses TRGV3 with TRGJ1 or TRGJ2. Here the J gene was assigned by germline matching of the DNA, as TCRdb has none. Germline-derived CDR1 and CDR2 are VTNTFY and YDVSTARD (reference sequence). This CDR3 spans 17 amino acids.

This clone was observed a handful of times. This may stem from a read error, because a much larger clone lies one nucleotide away. The V call is TRGV5, the J call TRGJ1 or TRGJ2. Germline V gives CDR1 VINAFY, CDR2 YDVSNSKD. This CDR3 region has 10 residues. The CDR3 DNA follows: TGTGCCACCTTGGACGCTAAGAAACTCTTT. It translates to CATLDAKKLF.

The rearrangement uses TRGV4 and TRGJ1 or TRGJ2. Assignment of the J gene here rests on matching the DNA to germline, because TCRdb gives none. CDR3 length: 12 amino acids. Germline CDR1 is EGSTGY and CDR2 is YDSYTSSV. The trim removed 0 bases at V and 5 bases at J, leaving 1 base unmatched. The CDR3: CATWDGNYKKLF. CDR3 sequence (DNA): TGTGCCACCTGGGATGGGAATTATAAGAAACTCTTT.

With respect to this clone: A read error may account for a junction end that differs from germline. The sample carries other DNA sequences with the same CDR3. The chain combines TRGV4 with TRGJ1 or TRGJ2. No J gene was available from TCRdb, and it was assigned here by a germline match of the DNA. The germline gives CDR1 EGSTGY, CDR2 YDSYTSSV. The CDR3 extends over 13 amino acids. The CDR3 is CATWDPNYYKKLF. In DNA form, the CDR3 reads TGCGCCACCTGGGATCCGAATTATTATAAGAAACTCTTT.

The rearrangement links TRGV3 to TRGJ1 or TRGJ2. Matching the DNA to germline supplied the J gene, which TCRdb does not give. The junction had 5 bases not matched to a gene; V was cut back by 0 bases and J by 3 bases. The V gene's germline CDR1 is VTNTFY and CDR2 YDVSTARD (reference sequence). The CDR3 length is 14 residues. The CDR3 sequence is CATWDRRLYYKKLF. The CDR3 nucleotides are TGTGCCACCTGGGACAGGCGCCTTTATTATAAGAAACTCTTT.

For this clone: A much larger clone is a single base away; this may be a read error. The chain has TRGV3 and TRGJ1 or TRGJ2. Germline V CDR1 and CDR2: VTNTFY, YDVSTARD (reference sequence). This CDR3 comprises 13 residues. V lost 5 bases, J lost 3 bases, and 7 bases stayed unmatched. This chain's CDR3 is CATWGTTYYKKLF. In DNA, the CDR3 is TGTGCCACCTGGGGCACCACTTATTATAAGAAACTCTTT.

This clone was picked up one time. A much larger clone differs from this one at a single base, so this may be a read error. The rearrangement links TRGV8 to TRGJ1 or TRGJ2. No J gene was available from TCRdb, and it was assigned here by a germline match of the DNA. The CDR3 totals 12 residues. The germline gives CDR1 VENAVY, CDR2 YDSYNSRV. The CDR3 bases are TGTGCCACCCGGGATAGGAGCTATAAGAAACTCTTT. It specifies CATRDRSYKKLF.

The rearrangement joins TRGV2 to TRGJP2. The J gene, missing from TCRdb, was assigned here through DNA to germline matching. The V segment lost 0 bases and the J segment 2 bases; nucleotides outside the gene matches: 9. The CDR3 covers 17 residues. Germline CDR1 and CDR2: EGSNGY and YDSYNSKV. CDR3 nucleotides: TGTGCCACCTGGGACGGGCCGATGGGGAGTAGTGATTGGATCAAGACGTTT. Translated, it gives CATWDGPMGSSDWIKTF.

Turning to this clone: A much larger clone lies a single base off, so this may be a read error. V and J are TRGV3 and TRGJP2. Germline matching of the DNA provided the J gene here, since TCRdb leaves it blank. The junction had 12 bases not matched to a gene; V was cut back by 5 bases and J by 6 bases. The CDR3 is 15 residues long. CDR1 is VTNTFY and CDR2 is YDVSTARD in the germline V gene (reference sequence). The CDR3 here is CATWVPYRGDWIKTF. In nucleotides, the CDR3 is TGTGCCACCTGGGTCCCTTACCGTGGTGATTGGATCAAGACGTTT.

As concerns this clone: A much larger clonotype is one base distant, so this may be a read error. The V gene is TRGV3, the J gene TRGJ1 or TRGJ2. The CDR3 loop spans 13 amino acids. CDR1 VTNTFY and CDR2 YDVSTARD come from the germline V gene (reference sequence). CDR3 protein: CATWDSNYYKKLF. The CDR3 DNA sequence: TGTGCCACCTGGGACTCTAATTATTATAAGAAGCTCTTT.

This clone is labeled as large. The rearrangement uses TRGV4 and TRGJ1 or TRGJ2. The J gene, absent from TCRdb, was called here by matching the DNA to germline. CDR1 is EGSTGY, CDR2 YDSYTSSV, per germline. This CDR3 is 12 amino acids long. V was pared by 0 bases and J by 8 bases, with 4 bases of the junction left unmatched. CDR3 DNA sequence: TGTGCCACCTGGGATGGGCGGGATAAGAAACTCTTT. This translates into CATWDGRDKKLF.